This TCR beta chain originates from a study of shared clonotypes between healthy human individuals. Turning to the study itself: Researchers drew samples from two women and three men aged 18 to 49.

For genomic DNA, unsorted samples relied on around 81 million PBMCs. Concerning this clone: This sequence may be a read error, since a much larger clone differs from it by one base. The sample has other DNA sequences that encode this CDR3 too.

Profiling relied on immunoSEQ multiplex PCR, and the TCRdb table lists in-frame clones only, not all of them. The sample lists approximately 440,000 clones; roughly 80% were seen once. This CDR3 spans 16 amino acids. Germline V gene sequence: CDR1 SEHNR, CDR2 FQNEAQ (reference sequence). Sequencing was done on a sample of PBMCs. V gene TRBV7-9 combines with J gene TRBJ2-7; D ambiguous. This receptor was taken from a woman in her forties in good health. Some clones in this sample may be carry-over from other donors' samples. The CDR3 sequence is CASSLDGMGFTYEQYF. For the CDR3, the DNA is TGTGCCAGCAGCTTAGACGGTATGGGCTTTACCTATGAGCAGTACTTC.